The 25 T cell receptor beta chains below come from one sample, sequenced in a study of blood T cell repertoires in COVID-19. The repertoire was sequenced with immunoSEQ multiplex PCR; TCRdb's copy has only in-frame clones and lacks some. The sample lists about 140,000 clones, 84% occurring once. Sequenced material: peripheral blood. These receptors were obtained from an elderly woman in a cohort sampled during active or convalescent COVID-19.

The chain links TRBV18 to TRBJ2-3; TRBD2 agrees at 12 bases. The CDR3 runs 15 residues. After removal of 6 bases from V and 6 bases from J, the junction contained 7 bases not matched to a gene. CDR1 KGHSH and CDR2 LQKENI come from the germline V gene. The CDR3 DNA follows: TGTGCCAGCTCGCCTAGCGGGGGGGTTTCGGATACGCAGTATTTT. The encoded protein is CASSPSGGVSDTQYF.

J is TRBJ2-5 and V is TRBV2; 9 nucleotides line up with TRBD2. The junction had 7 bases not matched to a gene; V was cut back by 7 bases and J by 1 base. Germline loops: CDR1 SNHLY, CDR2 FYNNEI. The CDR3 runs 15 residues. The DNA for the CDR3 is TGTGCCAGCATATTAGCGGGGGCCGTCCAAGAGACCCAGTACTTC. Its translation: CASILAGAVQETQYF.

The CDR3 is CASSLNSGGGETQYF. In DNA, the CDR3 is TGTGCCAGCAGCTTAAATTCAGGGGGTGGGGAGACCCAGTACTTC. The V and J genes are TRBV7-9 and TRBJ2-5, with 7 nucleotides matching TRBD1. V shed 2 bases and J 5 bases; nucleotides not matched to a gene: 8. In germline, CDR1 is SEHNR, CDR2 FQNEAQ (reference sequence). The CDR3 runs to 15 residues.

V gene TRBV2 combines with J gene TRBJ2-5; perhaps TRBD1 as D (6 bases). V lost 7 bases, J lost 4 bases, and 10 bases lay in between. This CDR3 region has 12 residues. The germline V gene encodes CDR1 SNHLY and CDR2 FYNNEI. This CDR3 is CASTGDTETQYF. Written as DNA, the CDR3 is TGTGCCAGCACAGGGGATACAGAGACCCAGTACTTC.

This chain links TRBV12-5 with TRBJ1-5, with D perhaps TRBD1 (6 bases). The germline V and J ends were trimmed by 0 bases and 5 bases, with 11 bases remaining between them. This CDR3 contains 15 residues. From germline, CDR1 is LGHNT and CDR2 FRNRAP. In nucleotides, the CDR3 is TGTGCTAGTGGTTTGGTACCCGGGGGGCATCAGCCCCAGCATTTT. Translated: CASGLVPGGHQPQHF.

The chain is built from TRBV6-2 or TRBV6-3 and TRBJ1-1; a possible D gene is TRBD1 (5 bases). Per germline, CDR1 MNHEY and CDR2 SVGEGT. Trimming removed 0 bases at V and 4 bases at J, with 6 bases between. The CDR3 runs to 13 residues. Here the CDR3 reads CASSYSGGTEAFF. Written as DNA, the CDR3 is TGTGCCAGCAGTTACTCGGGGGGCACTGAAGCTTTCTTT.

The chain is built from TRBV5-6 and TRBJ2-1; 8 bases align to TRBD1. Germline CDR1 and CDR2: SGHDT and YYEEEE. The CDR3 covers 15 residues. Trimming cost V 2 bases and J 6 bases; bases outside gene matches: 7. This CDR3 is CASSFGQGAFNEQFF. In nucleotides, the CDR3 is TGTGCCAGCAGCTTCGGCCAGGGGGCATTCAATGAGCAGTTCTTC.

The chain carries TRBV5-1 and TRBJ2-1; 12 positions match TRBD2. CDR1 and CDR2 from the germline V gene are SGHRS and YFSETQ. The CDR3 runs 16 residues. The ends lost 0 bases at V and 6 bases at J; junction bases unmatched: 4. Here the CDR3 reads CASSLAPSGGANEQFF. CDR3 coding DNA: TGCGCCAGCAGCTTGGCGCCTAGCGGGGGGGCCAATGAGCAGTTCTTC. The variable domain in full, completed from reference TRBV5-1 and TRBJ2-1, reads KAGVTQTPRYLIKTRGQQVTLSCSPISGHRSVSWYQQTPGQGLQFLFEYFSETQRNKGNFPGRFSGRQFSNSRSEMNVSTLELGDSALYLCASSLAPSGGANEQFFGPGTRLTVL.

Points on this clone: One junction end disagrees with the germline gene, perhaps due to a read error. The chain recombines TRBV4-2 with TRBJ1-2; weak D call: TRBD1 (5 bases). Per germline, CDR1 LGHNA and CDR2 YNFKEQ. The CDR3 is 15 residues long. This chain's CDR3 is CASSQDMGQGFRCAF. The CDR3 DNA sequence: TGTGCCAGCAGCCAAGATATGGGCCAGGGATTTAGGTGCGCCTTC.

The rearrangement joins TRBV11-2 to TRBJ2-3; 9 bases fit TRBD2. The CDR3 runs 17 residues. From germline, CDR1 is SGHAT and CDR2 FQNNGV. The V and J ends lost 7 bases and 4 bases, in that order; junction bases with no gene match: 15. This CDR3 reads CASTQPGTSFSPDTQYF. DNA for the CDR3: TGTGCCAGCACCCAACCCGGGACTAGCTTCTCCCCAGATACGCAGTATTTT.

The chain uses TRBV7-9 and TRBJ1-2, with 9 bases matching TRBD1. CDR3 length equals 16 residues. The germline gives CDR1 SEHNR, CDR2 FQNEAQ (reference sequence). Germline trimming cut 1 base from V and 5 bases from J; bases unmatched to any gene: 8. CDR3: CASSLGLGQGSYGYTF. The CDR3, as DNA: TGTGCCAGCAGCTTAGGGTTGGGACAGGGCTCTTATGGCTACACCTTC.

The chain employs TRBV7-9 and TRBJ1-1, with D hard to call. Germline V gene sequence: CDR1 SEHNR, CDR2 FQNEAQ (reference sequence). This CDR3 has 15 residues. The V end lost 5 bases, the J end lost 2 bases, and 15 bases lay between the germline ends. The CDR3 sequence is CASSPLRTGNTEAFF. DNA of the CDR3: TGTGCCAGCAGCCCTCTTAGGACTGGAAACACTGAAGCTTTCTTT.

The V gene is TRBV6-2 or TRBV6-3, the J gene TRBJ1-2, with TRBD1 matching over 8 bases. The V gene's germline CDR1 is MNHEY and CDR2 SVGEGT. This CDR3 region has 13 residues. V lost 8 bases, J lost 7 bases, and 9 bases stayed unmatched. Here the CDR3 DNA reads TGTGCCAGCCGCCCAGGGGGCAGTGGTGGCTACACCTTC. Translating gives CASRPGGSGGYTF.

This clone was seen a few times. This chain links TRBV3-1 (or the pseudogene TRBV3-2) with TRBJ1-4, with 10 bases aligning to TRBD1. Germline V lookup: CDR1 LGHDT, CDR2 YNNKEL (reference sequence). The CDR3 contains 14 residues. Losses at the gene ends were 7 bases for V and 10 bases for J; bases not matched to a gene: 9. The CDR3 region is CASTSGTGVVKLFF. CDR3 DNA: TGTGCCAGCACCTCCGGGACAGGGGTTGTAAAACTGTTTTTT.

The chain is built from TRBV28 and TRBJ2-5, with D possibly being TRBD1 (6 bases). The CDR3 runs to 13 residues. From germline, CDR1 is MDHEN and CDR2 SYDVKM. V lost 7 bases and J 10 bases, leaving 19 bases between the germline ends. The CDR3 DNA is TGTGCCAGCACCGTACAGGGCCTCGAGGACCAGTACTTC. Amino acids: CASTVQGLEDQYF.

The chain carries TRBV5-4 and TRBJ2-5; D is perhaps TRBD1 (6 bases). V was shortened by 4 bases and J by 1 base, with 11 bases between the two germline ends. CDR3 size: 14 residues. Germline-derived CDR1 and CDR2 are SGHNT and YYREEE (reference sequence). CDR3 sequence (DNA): TGTGCCAGCAGCCCAAGGGGGACCCAAGAGACCCAGTACTTC. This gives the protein CASSPRGTQETQYF.

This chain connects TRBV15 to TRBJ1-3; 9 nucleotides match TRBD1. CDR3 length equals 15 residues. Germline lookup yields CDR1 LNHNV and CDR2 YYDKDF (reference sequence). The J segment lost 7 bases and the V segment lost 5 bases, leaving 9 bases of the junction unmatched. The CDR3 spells CATSGLGQGSNTIYF. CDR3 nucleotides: TGTGCCACCAGCGGTCTGGGACAGGGTTCGAACACCATATATTTT.

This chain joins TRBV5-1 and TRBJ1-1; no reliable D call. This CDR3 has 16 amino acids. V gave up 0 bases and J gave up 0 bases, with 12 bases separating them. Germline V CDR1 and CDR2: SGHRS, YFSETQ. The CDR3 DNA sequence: TGCGCCAGCAGCTTGGACGGAGGACGTTTGAACACTGAAGCTTTCTTT. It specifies CASSLDGGRLNTEAFF. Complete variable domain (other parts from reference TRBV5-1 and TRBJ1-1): KAGVTQTPRYLIKTRGQQVTLSCSPISGHRSVSWYQQTPGQGLQFLFEYFSETQRNKGNFPGRFSGRQFSNSRSEMNVSTLELGDSALYLCASSLDGGRLNTEAFFGQGTRLTVV.

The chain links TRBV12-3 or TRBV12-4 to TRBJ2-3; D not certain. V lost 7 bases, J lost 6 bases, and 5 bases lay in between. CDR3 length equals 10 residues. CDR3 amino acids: CASNMDTQYF. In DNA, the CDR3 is TGTGCCAGCAACATGGATACGCAGTATTTT.

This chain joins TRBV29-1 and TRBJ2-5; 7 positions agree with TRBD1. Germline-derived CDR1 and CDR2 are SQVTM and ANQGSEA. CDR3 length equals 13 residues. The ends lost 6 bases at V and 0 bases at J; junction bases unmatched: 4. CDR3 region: CSVRGTDQETQYF. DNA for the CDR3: TGCAGCGTGAGGGGGACAGACCAAGAGACCCAGTACTTC.

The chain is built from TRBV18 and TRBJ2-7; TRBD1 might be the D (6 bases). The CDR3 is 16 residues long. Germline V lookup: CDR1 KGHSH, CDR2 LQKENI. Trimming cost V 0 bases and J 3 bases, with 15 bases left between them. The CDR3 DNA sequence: TGTGCCAGCTCACCACCGGGGCCTAGCAGGGGCTACGAGCAGTACTTC. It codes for CASSPPGPSRGYEQYF.

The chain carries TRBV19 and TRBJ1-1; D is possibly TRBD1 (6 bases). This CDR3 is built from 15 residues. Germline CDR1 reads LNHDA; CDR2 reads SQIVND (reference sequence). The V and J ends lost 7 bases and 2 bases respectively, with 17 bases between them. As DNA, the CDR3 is TGTGCCAGTACCACGCCCCCGGGACATAACACTGAAGCTTTCTTT. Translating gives CASTTPPGHNTEAFF.

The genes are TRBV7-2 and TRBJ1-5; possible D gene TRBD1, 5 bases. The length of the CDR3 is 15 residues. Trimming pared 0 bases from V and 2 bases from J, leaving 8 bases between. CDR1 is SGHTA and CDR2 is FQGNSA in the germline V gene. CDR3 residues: CASSLAPQGNQPQHF. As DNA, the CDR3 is TGTGCCAGCAGCTTAGCCCCACAGGGCAATCAGCCCCAGCATTTT.

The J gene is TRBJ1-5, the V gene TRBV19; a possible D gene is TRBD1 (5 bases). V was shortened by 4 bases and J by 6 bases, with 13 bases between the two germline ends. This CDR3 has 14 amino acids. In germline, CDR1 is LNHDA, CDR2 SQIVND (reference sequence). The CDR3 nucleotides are TGTGCCAGTAGTAGGGGGGGTCTCGGTCAGCCCCAGCATTTT. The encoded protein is CASSRGGLGQPQHF.

CDR3 sequence reads: CASRLTGGSGANVLTF. The CDR3 DNA sequence: TGTGCCAGCAGGTTAACAGGGGGCTCTGGGGCCAACGTCCTGACTTTC. The V call is TRBV11-2, the J call TRBJ2-6; 8 nucleotides align to TRBD1. Germline assignment: CDR1 SGHAT and CDR2 FQNNGV. The CDR3 extends over 16 amino acids. Trimming cost V 6 bases and J 0 bases; bases outside gene matches: 4.